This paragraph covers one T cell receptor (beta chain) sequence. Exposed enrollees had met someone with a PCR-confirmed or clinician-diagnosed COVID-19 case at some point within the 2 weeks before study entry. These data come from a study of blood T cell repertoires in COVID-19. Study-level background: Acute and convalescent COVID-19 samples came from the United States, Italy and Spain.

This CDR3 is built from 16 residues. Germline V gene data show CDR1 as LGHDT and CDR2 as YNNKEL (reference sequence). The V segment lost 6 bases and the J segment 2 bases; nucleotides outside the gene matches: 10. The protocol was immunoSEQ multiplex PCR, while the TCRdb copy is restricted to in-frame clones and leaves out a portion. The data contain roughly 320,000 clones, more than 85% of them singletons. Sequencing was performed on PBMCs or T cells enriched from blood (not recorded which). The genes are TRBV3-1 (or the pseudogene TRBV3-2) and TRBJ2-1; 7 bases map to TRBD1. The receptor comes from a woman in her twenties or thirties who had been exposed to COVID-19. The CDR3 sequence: CASRDSGGGTYNEQFF. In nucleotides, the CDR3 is TGTGCCAGCAGAGACTCAGGGGGTGGGACCTACAATGAGCAGTTCTTC.